The clone carrying this T cell receptor beta chain was counted at least ten times. Because the CDR3's place on the DNA is in doubt, the DNA is left out and the CDR3 is given as listed by TCRdb. This sample is drawn from a study of HIV-infected children after antiretroviral therapy interruption. As to treatment: PENTA 11 planned treatment interruption arm or continuous ART arm. The CDR3 has 14 residues if both end residues are counted. Germline V gene lookup returns CDR1 MNHNY and CDR2 SVGAGI (reference sequence). The TCR library was built from RNA with a 3' RACE protocol and unique molecular identifiers. TCRdb reanalysed the 3' RACE reads using MiXCR and keeps one entry per CDR3 protein. The sample includes about 37,000 distinct CDR3 sequences, about 6% of them seen just once.

The input for sequencing was CD45RA+ CD4+ T cells from PBMCs, pooled from several time points, taken from a donor given antiretroviral therapy, either interrupted or continuous. Subset defined: naive CD4+ CD45RA+ CD45RO- T cells. The chain links TRBV6-6 to TRBJ2-4; the D call of TRBD1 is as the table states it, not checked on the DNA. The sequence was collected from a pool of human donors with HIV. The CDR3 protein is CASGDWGGGNTLYF.